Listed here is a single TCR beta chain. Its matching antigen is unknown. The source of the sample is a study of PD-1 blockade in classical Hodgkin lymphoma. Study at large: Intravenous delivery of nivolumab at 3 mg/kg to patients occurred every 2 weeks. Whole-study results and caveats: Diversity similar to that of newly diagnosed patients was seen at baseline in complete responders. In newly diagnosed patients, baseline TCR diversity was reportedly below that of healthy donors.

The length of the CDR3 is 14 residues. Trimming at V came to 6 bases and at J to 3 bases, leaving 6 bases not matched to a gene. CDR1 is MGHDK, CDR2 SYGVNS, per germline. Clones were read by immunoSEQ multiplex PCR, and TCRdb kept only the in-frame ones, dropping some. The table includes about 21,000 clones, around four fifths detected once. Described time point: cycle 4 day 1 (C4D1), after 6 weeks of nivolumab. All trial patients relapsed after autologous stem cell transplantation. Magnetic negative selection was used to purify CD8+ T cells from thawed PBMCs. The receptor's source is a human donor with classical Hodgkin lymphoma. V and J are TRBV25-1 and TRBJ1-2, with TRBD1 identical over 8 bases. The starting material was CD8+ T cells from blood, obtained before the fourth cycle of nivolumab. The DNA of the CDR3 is TGTGCCAGCAGCCAGGACAGGGCGCACTATGGCTACACCTTC. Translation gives CASSQDRAHYGYTF.